This TCR beta chain was identified in a study of shared clonotypes between healthy human individuals. Study overall: With ages of 18 to 49, the donors were a couple of women and a few men. Findings and limits, study-wide: Across four donors, naive CD4 shared roughly 5.2%, naive CD8 3.5% to 4%, memory CD4 approximately 2.5%, memory CD8 around 0.36%.

Trimming removed 0 bases at V and 0 bases at J, with 9 bases between. This CDR3 has 17 amino acids. The germline gives CDR1 LGHNA, CDR2 YSLEER. About this clone: The antigen remains undetermined.

For sorted subsets, about 0.2 ug DNA per replicate equaled around 30,000 T cell genomes. Using immunoSEQ multiplex PCR, the repertoire was profiled, and TCRdb retains in-frame clones only, with some absent. The table lists about 1.1 million clones, 77% of them singletons. Splitting the CD4+ cells yielded a CD45RA+ naive subset and a CD45RA-negative memory subset. The clonotype was recovered from a man younger than 30 in good health. Some clones in this sample may be carry-over from other donors' samples. Source material: memory CD4+ T cells from PBMCs. Regarding subset: CD45RA-negative fraction. The V and J genes are TRBV4-3 and TRBJ2-6; no clear D. CDR3 in DNA: TGCGCCAGCAGCCAAGAACCTCCAACCTCTGGGGCCAACGTCCTGACTTTC. Protein product: CASSQEPPTSGANVLTF.